Each of the 15 T cell receptor beta chains below was sequenced from the same sample in a study of patients and donors after allogeneic stem cell transplantation (dated by TCRdb to about 2020). Library construction relied on RT-PCR. The instrument was a NextSeq 550. TCRdb trimmed public reads at Q25 via fastp, called clones via MiXCR and kept in-frame beta chains. Rows with one shared CDR3 protein collapse into an entry with the most common genes and DNA. Within this sample are about 200,000 distinct CDR3 sequences, with over 30% of them counted one time only. Around a tenth of the sample lies in the top ten. The sequencing sample was made of blood, either unsorted or a sorted T cell fraction (not recorded which). The source of these receptors is a human donor who was either an allogeneic HSCT recipient or a stem cell or donor lymphocyte infusion donor (not recorded which). It is not recorded whose cells these are; they may come from a transplant donor.

The V and J genes are TRBV29-1 and TRBJ1-3; no clear D. This CDR3 region has 13 residues. Between the trimmed V and J ends, which lost 5 bases and 0 bases, there was a span of 8 bases. Germline V gene lookup returns CDR1 SQVTM and CDR2 ANQGSEA. CDR3 bases: TGCAGCGTTACCCGGGGCTCTGGAAACACCATATATTTT. This sequence encodes CSVTRGSGNTIYF. Looking up the rest from reference TRBV29-1 and TRBJ1-3 gives the full variable domain: SAVISQKPSRDICQRGTSLTIQCQVDSQVTMMFWYRQQPGQSLTLIATANQGSEATYESGFVIDKFPISRPNLTFSTLTVSNMSPEDSSIYLCSVTRGSGNTIYFGEGSWLTVV.

V gene TRBV7-2 combines with J gene TRBJ2-2; 7 nucleotides align to TRBD2. Losses at the gene ends were 2 bases for V and 3 bases for J; bases not matched to a gene: 6. CDR1 and CDR2 (germline): SGHTA, FQGNSA. The CDR3 totals 16 residues. CDR3 DNA: TGTGCCAGCAGCTTATTGCCCGGGGGGTACACCGGGGAGCTGTTTTTT. Its protein is CASSLLPGGYTGELFF.

The chain links TRBV6-2 or TRBV6-3 to TRBJ2-5; TRBD1 agrees at 8 bases. V lost 4 bases, J lost 4 bases, and 8 bases stayed unmatched. Germline CDR1 reads MNHEY; CDR2 reads SVGEGT. The CDR3 totals 15 residues. The CDR3 DNA follows: TGTGCCAGCAGTTCCCTGACAGGGGCTGGAGAGACCCAGTACTTC. Its protein is CASSSLTGAGETQYF.

In this sample, this clonotype turned up a few times. The rearrangement uses TRBV4-2 and TRBJ1-1; TRBD1 matches at 11 bases. CDR1 and CDR2 from the germline V gene are LGHNA and YNFKEQ. V lost 11 bases, J lost 4 bases, and 12 bases stayed unmatched. This CDR3 contains 15 residues. As DNA, the CDR3 is TGTGCCTCCTGGGACAGGGGGGGAAAGGGCACTGAAGCTTTCTTT. Amino acid sequence: CASWDRGGKGTEAFF.

The table lists this clonotype with a few counts. This chain uses TRBV20-1 with TRBJ1-1, with a tentative D call TRBD1 (5 bases). The V and J ends lost 0 bases and 5 bases respectively, with 16 bases between them. The CDR3 length is 15 residues. Per the germline V gene, CDR1 is DFQATT and CDR2 is SNEGSKA (reference sequence). For the CDR3, the DNA is TGCAGTGCTAGAGATCGGTTGGGGGTAGGAACTGAAGCTTTCTTT. Translating gives CSARDRLGVGTEAFF.

This clonotype was seen only a few times. The chain recombines TRBV27 with TRBJ1-2, with a tentative D call TRBD1 (5 bases). The CDR3 loop spans 18 amino acids. Germline CDR1 reads MNHEY; CDR2 reads SMNVEV (reference sequence). The V end was cut by 2 bases, the J end by 1 base, with 20 bases between. CDR3 residues: CASSLGPDGGDGNYGYTF. The DNA of the CDR3 is TGTGCCAGCAGTTTAGGCCCCGATGGAGGGGACGGTAACTATGGCTACACCTTC.

J is TRBJ1-6 and V is TRBV12-3 or TRBV12-4; no definite D call. The V gene lost 0 bases and the J gene lost 14 bases, with 5 bases spanning the gap. This CDR3 is built from 11 residues. This CDR3 reads CASSLAGTLHF. CDR3 coding DNA: TGTGCCAGCAGTTTAGCGGGTACCCTCCACTTT.

The J gene is TRBJ2-7, the V gene TRBV20-1; no clear D. Trimming stripped 0 bases from V and 5 bases from J, with 14 bases between. The V gene's germline CDR1 is DFQATT and CDR2 SNEGSKA (reference sequence). The CDR3 totals 14 residues. CDR3 in DNA: TGCAGTGCTAGAGAACCCCCACCCGCCCACGAGCAGTACTTC. This encodes CSAREPPPAHEQYF.

This chain uses TRBV9 with TRBJ2-3, with 9 bases matching TRBD2. The length of the CDR3 is 17 residues. V shed 1 base and J 2 bases; nucleotides not matched to a gene: 8. Per the germline V gene, CDR1 is SGDLS and CDR2 is YYNGEE. CDR3 protein: CASSVLGLAGPTDTQYF. Written as DNA, the CDR3 is TGTGCCAGCAGCGTACTCGGGCTAGCGGGGCCCACAGATACGCAGTATTTT. Filled out from reference TRBV9 and TRBJ2-3, the complete variable domain reads DSGVTQTPKHLITATGQRVTLRCSPRSGDLSVYWYQQSLDQGLQFLIQYYNGEERAKGNILERFSAQQFPDLHSELNLSSLELGDSALYFCASSVLGLAGPTDTQYFGPGTRLTVL.

The chain uses TRBV28 and TRBJ2-1; 7 bases map to TRBD2. Trimming cost V 6 bases and J 10 bases; bases outside gene matches: 9. In germline, CDR1 is MDHEN, CDR2 SYDVKM. The length of the CDR3 is 13 residues. The CDR3 reads CASSLTGTKEQFF. The CDR3, as DNA: TGTGCCAGCAGCCTGACTGGGACTAAAGAGCAGTTCTTC.

The chain links TRBV10-3 to TRBJ2-3; the D gene is possibly TRBD2 (6 bases). V was trimmed by 0 bases and J by 5 bases, leaving 12 bases between them. The germline V gene encodes CDR1 ENHRY and CDR2 SYGVKD. The CDR3 runs 15 residues. The CDR3 here is CAISESRRGGDTQYF. The CDR3 bases are TGTGCCATCAGTGAGTCGAGGAGGGGAGGAGATACGCAGTATTTT.

This rearrangement joins TRBV27 to TRBJ1-2; no clear D gene. This CDR3 spans 14 amino acids. Trimming shortened V by 6 bases and J by 3 bases, and 14 bases separated the two germline ends. The germline gives CDR1 MNHEY, CDR2 SMNVEV (reference sequence). The CDR3 loop reads CASSPGEAYYGYTF. The CDR3, as DNA: TGTGCCAGCAGCCCGGGAGAGGCCTACTATGGCTACACCTTC.

J is TRBJ2-1 and V is TRBV4-2, with a possible D match to TRBD2 (7 bases). This CDR3 region has 16 residues. Per the germline V gene, CDR1 is LGHNA and CDR2 is YNFKEQ. Trimming cost V 1 base and J 10 bases, with 20 bases left between them. CDR3 residues: CASSQGRTRGEAEQFF. In DNA form, the CDR3 reads TGTGCCAGCAGCCAAGGCCGGACTAGGGGGGAGGCGGAGCAGTTCTTC.

V and J are TRBV20-1 and TRBJ2-2; D perhaps matches TRBD2 (6 bases). Germline V gene lookup returns CDR1 DFQATT and CDR2 SNEGSKA (reference sequence). CDR3 length equals 12 residues. V dropped 6 bases and J dropped 4 bases, with 9 bases sitting between them. The CDR3 DNA reads as TGCAGTGCGGAGGGAGGCACCGGGGAGCTGTTTTTT. Its translation: CSAEGGTGELFF.

This clonotype was seen a few times. The rearrangement joins TRBV2 to TRBJ2-3; D gene uncertain. This CDR3 region has 12 residues. V shed 3 bases and J shed 4 bases, with 5 bases lying between them. Germline-derived CDR1 and CDR2 are SNHLY and FYNNEI. The CDR3 DNA is TGTGCCAGCAGTGACGGAGCAGATACGCAGTATTTT. Translated: CASSDGADTQYF.